This TCR beta chain emerged from a study of blood T cell repertoires in COVID-19. Background on the study: The origin of the acute and convalescent COVID-19 samples was the United States, Italy and Spain. Sample material is recorded as cDNA or gDNA derived from T cells, B-cell-depleted T cells, or PBMCs.

Germline CDR1 reads KGHDR; CDR2 reads SFDVKD. Trimming removed 2 bases from V and 7 bases from J, with 13 bases in between. The CDR3 is 15 amino acids. As originally analysed: Amplification of reference gene primers provided the estimated nucleated cell counts. Clones were read by immunoSEQ multiplex PCR, and TCRdb kept only the in-frame ones, dropping some. V and J calls and clone size are as listed in that table; D and trimming were resolved from the DNA. The table includes over 110,000 clones, about nine tenths detected once. This clonotype was sampled from a human donor in a cohort sampled during active COVID-19. The V gene is TRBV24-1, the J gene TRBJ1-4; possible D gene TRBD1, 6 bases. The sample taken for sequencing was peripheral blood. The CDR3 DNA follows: TGTGCCACCAGTGATTCACACAGGGAAGGTGAAAAACTGTTTTTT. Its protein product is CATSDSHREGEKLFF.